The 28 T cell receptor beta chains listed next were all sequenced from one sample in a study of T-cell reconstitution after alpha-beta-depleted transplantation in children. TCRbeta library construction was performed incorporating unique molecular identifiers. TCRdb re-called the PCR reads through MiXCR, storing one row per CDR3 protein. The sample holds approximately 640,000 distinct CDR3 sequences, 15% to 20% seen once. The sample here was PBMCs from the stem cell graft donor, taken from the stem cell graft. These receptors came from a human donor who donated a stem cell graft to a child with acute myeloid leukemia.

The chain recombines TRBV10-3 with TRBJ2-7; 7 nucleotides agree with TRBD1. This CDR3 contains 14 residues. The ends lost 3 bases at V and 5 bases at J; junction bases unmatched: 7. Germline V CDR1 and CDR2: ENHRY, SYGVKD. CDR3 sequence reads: CAISETGDMDEQYF. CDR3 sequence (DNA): TGTGCCATCAGTGAAACAGGGGATATGGACGAGCAGTACTTC.

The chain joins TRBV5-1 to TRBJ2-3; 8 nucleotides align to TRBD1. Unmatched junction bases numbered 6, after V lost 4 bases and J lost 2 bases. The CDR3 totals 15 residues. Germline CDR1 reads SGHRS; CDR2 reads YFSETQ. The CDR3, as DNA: TGCGCCAGCAGCCTACAGGGGGGCCCCACAGATACGCAGTATTTT. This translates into CASSLQGGPTDTQYF.

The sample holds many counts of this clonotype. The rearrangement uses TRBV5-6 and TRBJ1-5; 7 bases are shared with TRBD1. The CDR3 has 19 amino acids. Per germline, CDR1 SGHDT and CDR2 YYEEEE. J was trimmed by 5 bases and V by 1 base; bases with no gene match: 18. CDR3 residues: CASSLWTGKDLETHQPQHF. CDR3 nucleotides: TGTGCCAGCAGCTTGTGGACAGGAAAGGACCTAGAAACCCATCAGCCCCAGCATTTT.

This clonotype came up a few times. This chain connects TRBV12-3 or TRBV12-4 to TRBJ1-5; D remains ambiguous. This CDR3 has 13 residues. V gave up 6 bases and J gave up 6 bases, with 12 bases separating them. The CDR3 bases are TGTGCCAGCAGGGGAAATTGGGGTCAGCCCCAGCATTTT. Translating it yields CASRGNWGQPQHF.

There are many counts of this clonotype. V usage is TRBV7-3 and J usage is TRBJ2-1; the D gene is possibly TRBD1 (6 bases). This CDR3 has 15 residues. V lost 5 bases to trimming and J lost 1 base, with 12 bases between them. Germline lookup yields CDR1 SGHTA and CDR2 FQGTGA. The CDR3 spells CASSPQGVSYNEQFF. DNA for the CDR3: TGTGCCAGCAGCCCACAGGGAGTGTCCTACAATGAGCAGTTCTTC.

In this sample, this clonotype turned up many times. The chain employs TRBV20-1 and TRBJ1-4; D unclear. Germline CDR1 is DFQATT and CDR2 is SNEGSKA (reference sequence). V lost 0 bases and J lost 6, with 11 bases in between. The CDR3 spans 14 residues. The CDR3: CSAREGYAHEKLFF. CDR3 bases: TGCAGTGCTAGAGAGGGTTATGCTCATGAAAAACTGTTTTTT.

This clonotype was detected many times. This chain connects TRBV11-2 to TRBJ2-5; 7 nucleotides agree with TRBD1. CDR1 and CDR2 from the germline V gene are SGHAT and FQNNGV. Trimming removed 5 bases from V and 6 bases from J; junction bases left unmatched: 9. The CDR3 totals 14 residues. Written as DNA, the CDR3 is TGTGCCAGCAGCACCCCCGACAGGGTAAAGACCCAGTACTTC. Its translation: CASSTPDRVKTQYF.

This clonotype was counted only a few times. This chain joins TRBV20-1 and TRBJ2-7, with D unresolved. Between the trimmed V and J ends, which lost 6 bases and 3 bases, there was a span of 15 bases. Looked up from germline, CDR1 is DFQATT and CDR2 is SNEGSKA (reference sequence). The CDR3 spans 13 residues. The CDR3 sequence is CSADDRVVYEQYV. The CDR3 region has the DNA TGCAGTGCCGACGACCGAGTAGTCTACGAGCAGTACGTC.

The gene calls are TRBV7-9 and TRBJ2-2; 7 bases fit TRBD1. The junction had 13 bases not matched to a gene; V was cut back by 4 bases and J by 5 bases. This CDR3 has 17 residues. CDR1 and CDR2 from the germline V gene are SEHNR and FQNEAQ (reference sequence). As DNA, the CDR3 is TGTGCCAGCAGCTCTTCGCCTAGGGGGCGGCCGACCGGGGAGCTGTTTTTT. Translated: CASSSSPRGRPTGELFF.

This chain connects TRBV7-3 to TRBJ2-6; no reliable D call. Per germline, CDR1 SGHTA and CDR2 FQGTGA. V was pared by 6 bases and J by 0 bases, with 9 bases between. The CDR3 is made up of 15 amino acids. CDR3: CASSKQSSGANVLTF. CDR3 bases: TGTGCCAGCAGTAAACAGAGCTCTGGGGCCAACGTCCTGACTTTC.

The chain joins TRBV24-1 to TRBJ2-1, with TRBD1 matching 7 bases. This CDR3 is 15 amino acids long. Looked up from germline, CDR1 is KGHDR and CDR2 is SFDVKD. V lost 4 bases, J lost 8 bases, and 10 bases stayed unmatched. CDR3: CATSDTKTGQDEQFF. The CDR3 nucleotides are TGTGCCACCAGTGACACTAAGACAGGGCAGGATGAGCAGTTCTTC.

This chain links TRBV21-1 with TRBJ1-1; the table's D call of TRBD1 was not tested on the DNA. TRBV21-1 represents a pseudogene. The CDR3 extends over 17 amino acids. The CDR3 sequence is CASSTPSRDRENTEAFF. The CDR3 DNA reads TGTGCCAGCAGCACCCCGTCGCGGGACAGGGAGAACACTGAAGCTTTCTTT.

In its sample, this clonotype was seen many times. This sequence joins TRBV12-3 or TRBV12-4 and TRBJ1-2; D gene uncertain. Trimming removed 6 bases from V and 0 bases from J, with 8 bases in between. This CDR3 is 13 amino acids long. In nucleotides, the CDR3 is TGTGCCAGCAGCCCGGAAGCTAACTATGGCTACACCTTC. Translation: CASSPEANYGYTF.

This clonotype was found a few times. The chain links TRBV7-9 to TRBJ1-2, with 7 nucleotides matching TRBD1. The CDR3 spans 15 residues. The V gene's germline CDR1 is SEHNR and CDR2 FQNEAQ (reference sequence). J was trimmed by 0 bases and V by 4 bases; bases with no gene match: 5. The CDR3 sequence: CASSSRDSPNYGYTF. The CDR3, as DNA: TGTGCCAGCAGCTCCCGGGACAGCCCTAACTATGGCTACACCTTC.

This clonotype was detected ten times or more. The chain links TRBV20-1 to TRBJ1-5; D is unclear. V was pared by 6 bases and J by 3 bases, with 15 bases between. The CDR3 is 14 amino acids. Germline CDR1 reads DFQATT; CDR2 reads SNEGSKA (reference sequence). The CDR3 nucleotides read TGCAGTGCGAACAATCGTCAGTTCAATCAGCCCCAGCATTTT. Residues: CSANNRQFNQPQHF.

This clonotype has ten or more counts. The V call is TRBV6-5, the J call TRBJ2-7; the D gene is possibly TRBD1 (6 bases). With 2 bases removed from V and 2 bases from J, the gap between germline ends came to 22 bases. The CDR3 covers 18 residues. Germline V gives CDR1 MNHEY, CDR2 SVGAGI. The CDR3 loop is CASSYTKNRDTRAYEQYF. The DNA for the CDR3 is TGTGCCAGCAGTTACACCAAGAACCGGGACACAAGAGCCTACGAGCAGTACTTC.

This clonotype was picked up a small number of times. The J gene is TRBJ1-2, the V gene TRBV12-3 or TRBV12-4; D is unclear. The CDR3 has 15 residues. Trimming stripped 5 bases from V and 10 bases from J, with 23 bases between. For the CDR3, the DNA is TGTGCCAGCAGTCGGCCTCTTCTCCCGATTATCGCCTACACCTTC. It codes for CASSRPLLPIIAYTF.

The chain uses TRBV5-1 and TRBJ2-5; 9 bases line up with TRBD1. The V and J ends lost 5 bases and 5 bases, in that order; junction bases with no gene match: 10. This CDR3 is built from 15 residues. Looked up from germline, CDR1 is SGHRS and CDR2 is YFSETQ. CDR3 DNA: TGCGCCAGCAGTCTTACCTCGGGACAGGGTGAGACCCAGTACTTC. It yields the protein CASSLTSGQGETQYF.

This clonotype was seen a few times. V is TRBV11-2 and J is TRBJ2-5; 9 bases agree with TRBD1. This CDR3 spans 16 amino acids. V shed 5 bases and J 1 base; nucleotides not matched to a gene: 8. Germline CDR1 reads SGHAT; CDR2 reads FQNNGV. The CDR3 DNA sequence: TGTGCCAGCAGCGGGACAGGGATGTTTTTCCAAGAGACCCAGTACTTC. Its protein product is CASSGTGMFFQETQYF.

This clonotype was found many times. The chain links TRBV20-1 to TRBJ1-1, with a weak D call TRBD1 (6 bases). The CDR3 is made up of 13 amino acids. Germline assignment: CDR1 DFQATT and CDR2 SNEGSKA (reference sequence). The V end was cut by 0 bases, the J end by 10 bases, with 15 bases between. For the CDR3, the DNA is TGCAGTGCTAGAGAAGACAGGCCCATGGGAGCTTTCTTT. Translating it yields CSAREDRPMGAFF.

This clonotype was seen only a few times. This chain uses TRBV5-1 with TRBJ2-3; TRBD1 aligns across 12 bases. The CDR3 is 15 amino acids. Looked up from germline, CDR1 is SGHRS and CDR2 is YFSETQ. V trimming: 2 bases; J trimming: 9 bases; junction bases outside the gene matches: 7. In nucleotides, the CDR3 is TGCGCCAGCAGCTTCCCCGGGACAGGGGGCGCCACGCAGTATTTT. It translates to CASSFPGTGGATQYF.

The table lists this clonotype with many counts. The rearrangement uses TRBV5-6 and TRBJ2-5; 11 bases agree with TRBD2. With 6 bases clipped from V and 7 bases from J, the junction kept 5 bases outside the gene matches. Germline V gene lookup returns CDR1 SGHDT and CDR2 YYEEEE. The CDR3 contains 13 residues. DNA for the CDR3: TGTGCCAGCACCTACGGGACTAGCGGGACCCAGTACTTC. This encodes CASTYGTSGTQYF.

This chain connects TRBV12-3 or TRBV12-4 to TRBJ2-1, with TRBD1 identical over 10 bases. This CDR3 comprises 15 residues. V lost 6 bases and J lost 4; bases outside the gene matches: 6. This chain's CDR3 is CASRPDRGKYNEQFF. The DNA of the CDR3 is TGTGCCAGCAGACCGGACAGGGGGAAATACAATGAGCAGTTCTTC.

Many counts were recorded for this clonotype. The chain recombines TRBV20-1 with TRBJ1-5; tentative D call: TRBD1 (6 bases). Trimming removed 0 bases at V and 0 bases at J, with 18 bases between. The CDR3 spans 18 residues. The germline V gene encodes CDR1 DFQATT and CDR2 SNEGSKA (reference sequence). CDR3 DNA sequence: TGCAGTGCTAGAGAATATAAATTCGGACAGACTAGCAATCAGCCCCAGCATTTT. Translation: CSAREYKFGQTSNQPQHF.

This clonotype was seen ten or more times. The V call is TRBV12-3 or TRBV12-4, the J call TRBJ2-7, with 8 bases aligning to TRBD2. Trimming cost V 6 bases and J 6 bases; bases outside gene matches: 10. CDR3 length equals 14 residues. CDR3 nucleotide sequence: TGTGCCAGCAGCCAGGGGCCAGGGACTAGCGAGCAGTACTTC. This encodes CASSQGPGTSEQYF.

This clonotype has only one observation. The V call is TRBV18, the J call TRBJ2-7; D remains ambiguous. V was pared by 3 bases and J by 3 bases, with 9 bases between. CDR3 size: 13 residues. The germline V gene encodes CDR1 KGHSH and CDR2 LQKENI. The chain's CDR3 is CASSPDGGYEQYF. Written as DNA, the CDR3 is TGTGCCAGCTCACCGGATGGCGGCTACGAGCAGTACTTC.

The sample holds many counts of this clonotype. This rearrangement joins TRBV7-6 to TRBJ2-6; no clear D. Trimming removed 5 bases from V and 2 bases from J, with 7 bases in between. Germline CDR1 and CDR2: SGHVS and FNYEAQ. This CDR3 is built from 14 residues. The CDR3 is CASSQGTGANVLTF. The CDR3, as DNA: TGTGCCAGCAGCCAAGGGACTGGGGCCAACGTCCTGACTTTC.

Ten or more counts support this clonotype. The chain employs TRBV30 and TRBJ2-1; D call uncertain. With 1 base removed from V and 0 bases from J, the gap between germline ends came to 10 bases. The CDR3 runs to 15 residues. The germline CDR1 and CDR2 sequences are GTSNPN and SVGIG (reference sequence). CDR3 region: CAWSAGLSSYNEQFF. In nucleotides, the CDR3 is TGTGCCTGGAGTGCGGGCCTTAGCTCCTACAATGAGCAGTTCTTC.